These 18 T cell receptor beta chains were sequenced from one sample in a study of blood T cell repertoires in COVID-19. Sequencing was performed with immunoSEQ multiplex PCR; in TCRdb, only in-frame clones are kept and a portion is missing. Among a few hundred thousand clones listed, more than 75% were seen once. Material for sequencing was PBMCs or T cells enriched from blood (not recorded which). The receptors originated from a young woman who had recovered from COVID-19.

The rearrangement uses TRBV9 and TRBJ2-3; D unclear. Trimming stripped 0 bases from V and 0 bases from J, with 11 bases between. The CDR3 is 16 amino acids. Germline V CDR1 and CDR2: SGDLS, YYNGEE. The CDR3 is CASSVGPKISTDTQYF. The CDR3 DNA follows: TGTGCCAGCAGCGTAGGGCCGAAAATAAGCACAGATACGCAGTATTTT.

V gene TRBV10-1 combines with J gene TRBJ2-7, with D possibly TRBD2 on 7 matching bases. The V and J ends lost 0 bases and 4 bases respectively, with 13 bases between them. The CDR3 covers 15 residues. Germline CDR1 reads WNHNN; CDR2 reads SYGVQD (reference sequence). CDR3 sequence: CASSESGGGLYEQYF. In nucleotides, the CDR3 is TGCGCCAGCAGTGAGTCGGGGGGGGGCTTGTACGAGCAGTACTTC.

This CDR3 reads CASSIGLAGAETQYF. The CDR3 bases are TGTGCCAGTAGTATAGGACTAGCGGGAGCAGAGACCCAGTACTTC. The chain uses TRBV19 and TRBJ2-5, with 12 nucleotides matching TRBD2. CDR3 length: 15 residues. Germline V gives CDR1 LNHDA, CDR2 SQIVND (reference sequence). Germline trimming cut 1 base from V and 4 bases from J; bases unmatched to any gene: 1.

The V and J genes are TRBV30 and TRBJ1-3; no definite D call. In germline, CDR1 is GTSNPN, CDR2 SVGIG (reference sequence). V was shortened by 0 bases and J by 11 bases, with 14 bases between the two germline ends. This CDR3 is built from 13 residues. This CDR3 is CAWSVMVAQAIYF. The DNA for the CDR3 is TGTGCCTGGAGTGTTATGGTCGCGCAGGCCATATATTTT.

This chain joins TRBV18 and TRBJ1-4, with TRBD1 matching 7 bases. This CDR3 contains 14 residues. J gave up 3 bases and V 5 bases, and 3 bases lay outside the gene matches. Germline CDR1 KGHSH, CDR2 LQKENI. The chain's CDR3 is CASSAGTANEKLFF. CDR3 nucleotides: TGTGCCAGCTCAGCCGGGACAGCTAATGAAAAACTGTTTTTT.

This clone was picked up a small number of times. CDR3 nucleotides: TGCGCCAGCAGCCAAGGACAGGGCCTTGTTCAGCCCCAGCATTTT. Its protein is CASSQGQGLVQPQHF. V is TRBV4-1 and J is TRBJ1-5, with 7 bases that match TRBD1. Germline CDR1 is MGHRA and CDR2 is YSYEKL. CDR3 length equals 15 residues. J was trimmed by 6 bases and V by 1 base; bases with no gene match: 6.

The rearrangement uses TRBV6-5 and TRBJ1-1, with 9 bases that match TRBD1. CDR3 length: 14 amino acids. Germline lookup yields CDR1 MNHEY and CDR2 SVGAGI. Trimming removed 7 bases from V and 3 bases from J; junction bases left unmatched: 6. The CDR3 here is CASNPGQGDTEAFF. In nucleotides, the CDR3 is TGTGCCAGCAATCCGGGACAGGGCGACACTGAAGCTTTCTTT.

V is TRBV7-2 and J is TRBJ2-7; D gene uncertain. Trimming took 4 bases from V and 1 from J, leaving 5 bases between them. Per germline, CDR1 SGHTA and CDR2 FQGNSA. This CDR3 is 12 amino acids long. CDR3 amino acids: CASSYGSYEQYF. CDR3 sequence (DNA): TGTGCCAGCAGCTACGGGTCCTACGAGCAGTACTTC.

This clone has just one count. Written as DNA, the CDR3 is TGTGCCAGCAGTACAGGGTCTACTGAAGCTTTCTTT. It translates to CASSTGSTEAFF. The gene calls are TRBV28 and TRBJ1-1; D possibly corresponds to TRBD1 (6 bases). The ends were cut back, 5 bases at V and 5 bases at J, with 9 bases in the middle. The CDR3 is 12 residues long. The germline V gene has CDR1 MDHEN and CDR2 SYDVKM.

The genes are TRBV6-5 and TRBJ2-7; D call uncertain. This CDR3 comprises 13 residues. Germline assignment: CDR1 MNHEY and CDR2 SVGAGI. The V end lost 6 bases, the J end lost 6 bases, and 15 bases lay between the germline ends. This CDR3 is CASRSAMVGEQYF. Written as DNA, the CDR3 is TGTGCCAGCAGATCCGCTATGGTCGGCGAGCAGTACTTC.

This clone was counted between two and nine times. The DNA for the CDR3 is TGTGCCTGGAGTGCCGGACTAGCCCACACAGATACGCAGTATTTT. Translating gives CAWSAGLAHTDTQYF. V gene TRBV30 combines with J gene TRBJ2-3; 8 bases align to TRBD2. Germline CDR1 GTSNPN, CDR2 SVGIG (reference sequence). CDR3 length equals 15 residues. V gave up 1 base and J gave up 2 bases; unmatched junction bases: 5.

The chain is built from TRBV7-2 and TRBJ2-7; a weak D match, TRBD1 (6 bases). CDR1 is SGHTA, CDR2 FQGNSA, per germline. Trimming shortened V by 1 base and J by 0 bases, and 16 bases separated the two germline ends. The CDR3 has 17 residues. The CDR3 nucleotides are TGTGCCAGCAGCTTAGTTGTGTCCAGGACAGCCTCCTACGAGCAGTACTTC. This translates into CASSLVVSRTASYEQYF. Looking up the rest from reference TRBV7-2 and TRBJ2-7 gives the full variable domain: GAGVSQSPSNKVTEKGKDVELRCDPISGHTALYWYRQSLGQGLEFLIYFQGNSAPDKSGLPSDRFSAERTGGSVSTLTIQRTQQEDSAVYLCASSLVVSRTASYEQYFGPGTRLTVT.

This clone was recorded only once. The identical CDR3 is also encoded by other nucleotide sequences in the sample. The rearrangement uses TRBV20-1 and TRBJ2-7, with a weak D call TRBD2 (5 bases). Germline assignment: CDR1 DFQATT and CDR2 SNEGSKA (reference sequence). The CDR3 spans 11 residues. V shed 3 bases and J shed 3 bases, with 6 bases lying between them. The CDR3 DNA reads TGCAGTGCTAGTCGGGGCTACGAGCAGTACTTC. Translation: CSASRGYEQYF.

This chain joins TRBV3-1 (or the pseudogene TRBV3-2) and TRBJ1-6, with 7 positions matching TRBD1. The V and J ends lost 0 bases and 7 bases, in that order; junction bases with no gene match: 3. Germline CDR1 and CDR2: LGHDT and YNNKEL (reference sequence). This CDR3 has 15 amino acids. CDR3 residues: CASSQEARGNSPLHF. Here the CDR3 DNA reads TGTGCCAGCAGCCAAGAGGCCAGGGGGAATTCACCCCTCCACTTT.

The chain is built from TRBV6-5 and TRBJ2-2; TRBD1 aligns across 9 bases. Germline CDR1 MNHEY, CDR2 SVGAGI. J lost 5 bases, V lost 6 bases, and 4 bases had no gene match. The CDR3 contains 14 residues. CDR3 region: CASSRQGVTGELFF. The DNA of the CDR3 is TGTGCCAGCAGCCGACAGGGGGTAACCGGGGAGCTGTTTTTT.

The J gene is TRBJ1-2, the V gene TRBV18; a possible D gene is TRBD1 (6 bases). Germline-derived CDR1 and CDR2 are KGHSH and LQKENI. Deletions cut 6 bases from V and 8 bases from J, with 25 bases between. The CDR3 contains 16 residues. As DNA, the CDR3 is TGTGCCAGCTCCGAAGGACAACAGGGCAGTCCCAAGGGCTACACCTTC. Residues: CASSEGQQGSPKGYTF.

This chain joins TRBV4-1 and TRBJ2-7, with a weak D call TRBD2 (5 bases). The CDR3 is made up of 13 amino acids. The V and J ends lost 4 bases and 4 bases respectively, with 11 bases between them. Per the germline V gene, CDR1 is MGHRA and CDR2 is YSYEKL. The CDR3 sequence is CASSRGLLYEQYF. The CDR3 bases are TGCGCCAGCAGCCGCGGACTTCTATACGAGCAGTACTTC.

The CDR3 here is CASSPTSPGAYTEAFF. CDR3 in DNA: TGTGCCAGCTCACCCACGTCCCCAGGGGCTTACACTGAAGCTTTCTTT. V gene TRBV18 combines with J gene TRBJ1-1; weak D call: TRBD1 (6 bases). Germline V gives CDR1 KGHSH, CDR2 LQKENI. The CDR3 contains 16 residues. Trimming took off 3 bases at V and 3 bases at J, with 17 bases between the two ends. The entire variable domain, with the rest obtained from reference TRBV18 and TRBJ1-1, is as follows: NAGVMQNPRHLVRRRGQEARLRCSPMKGHSHVYWYRQLPEEGLKFMVYLQKENIIDESGMPKERFSAEFPKEGPSILRIQQVVRGDSAAYFCASSPTSPGAYTEAFFGQGTRLTVV.